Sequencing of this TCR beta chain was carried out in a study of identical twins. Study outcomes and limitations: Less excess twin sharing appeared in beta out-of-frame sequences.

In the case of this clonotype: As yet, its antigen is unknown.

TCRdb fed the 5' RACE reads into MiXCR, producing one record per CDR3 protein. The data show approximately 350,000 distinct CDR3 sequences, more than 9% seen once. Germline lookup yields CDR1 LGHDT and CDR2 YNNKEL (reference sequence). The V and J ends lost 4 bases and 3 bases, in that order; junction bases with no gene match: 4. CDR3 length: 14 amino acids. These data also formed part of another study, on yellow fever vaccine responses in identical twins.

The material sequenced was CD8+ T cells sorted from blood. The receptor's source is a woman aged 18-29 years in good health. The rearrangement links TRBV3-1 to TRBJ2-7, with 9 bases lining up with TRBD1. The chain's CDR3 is CASSRGTGNYEQYF. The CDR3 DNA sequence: TGTGCCAGCAGCCGAGGGACAGGGAACTACGAGCAGTACTTC.